This record covers a single T cell receptor beta chain. What antigen it recognizes has not been identified. Base-call qualities are not available, and no considerably larger clone is one nucleotide away. The data were obtained in a study of CD4+ T cells in melanoma (dated by TCRdb to the early 2020s). About the full investigation: Neoantigen-specific CD4+ T cells in human melanoma were what the study investigated. General findings and caveats noted by the study authors: Diverse differentiation states were reported to be shown by neoantigen-specific CD4+ T cells in melanoma. The report described a correlation between neoantigen-specific CD4+ T cells and the function of CD8+ T cells, macrophages and B cells.

Library generation was performed with the immunoSEQ multiplex PCR assay. Held by TCRdb, this immuneACCESS table contains in-frame sequences only and omits some clones. Under half of the omission traces to an unresolved V gene where checked; the cause of the rest is unknown. Present in this sample are about 140,000 clones, around 90% of which were seen just once. The ten largest account for approximately 1.4% of the sample. Patients with melanoma were used as donors. Reading the germline V gene gives CDR1 SGHDT and CDR2 YYEEEE. V is cut back by 4 bases and J by 4 bases, with 10 bases in the junction unmatched. The CDR3 measures 15 amino acids from cysteine to phenylalanine. Only CDR3 DNA is held: 45 bases, read in frame from base 1.

The chain uses TRBV5-6 and TRBJ1-1, with 7 bases matching TRBD1. The TCR sequence derives from a human donor with melanoma. The CDR3 here reads CASSPPRDSSTEAFF. The DNA reads TGTGCCAGCAGCCCTCCGCGGGACAGCTCCACTGAAGCTTTCTTT.